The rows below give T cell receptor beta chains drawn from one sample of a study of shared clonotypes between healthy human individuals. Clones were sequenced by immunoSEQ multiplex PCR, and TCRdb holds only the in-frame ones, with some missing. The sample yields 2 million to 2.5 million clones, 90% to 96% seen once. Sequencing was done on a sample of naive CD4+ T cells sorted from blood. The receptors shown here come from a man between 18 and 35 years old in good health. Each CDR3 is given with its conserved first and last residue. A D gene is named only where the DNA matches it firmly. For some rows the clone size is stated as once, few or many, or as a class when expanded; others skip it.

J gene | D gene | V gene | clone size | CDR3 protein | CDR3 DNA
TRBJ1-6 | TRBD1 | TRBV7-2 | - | CASSPIRTGFNSPLHF | TGTGCCAGCAGCCCTATAAGGACAGGGTTTAATTCACCCCTCCACTTT
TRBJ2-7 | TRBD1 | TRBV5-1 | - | CASSLAGGQGARYEQYF | TGCGCCAGCAGCTTGGCGGGGGGACAGGGGGCGCGGTACGAGCAGTACTTC
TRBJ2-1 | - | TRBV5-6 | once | CASNLGGQGFYNEQFF | TGTGCCAGCAACCTAGGAGGCCAGGGGTTTTACAATGAGCAGTTCTTC
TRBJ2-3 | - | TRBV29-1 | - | CSVVSGASFADTQYF | TGCAGCGTTGTATCGGGGGCAAGCTTCGCAGATACGCAGTATTTT
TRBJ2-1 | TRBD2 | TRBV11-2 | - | CASSLGGLAGDNEQFF | TGTGCCAGCAGCTTAGGGGGACTAGCGGGTGACAATGAGCAGTTCTTC
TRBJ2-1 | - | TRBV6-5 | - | CASKEGNEQFF | TGTGCCAGCAAGGAGGGGAATGAGCAGTTCTTC
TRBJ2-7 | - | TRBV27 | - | CASSLKGTYEQYF | TGTGCCAGCAGTTTGAAAGGTACCTACGAGCAGTACTTC
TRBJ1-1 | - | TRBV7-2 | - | CASSLGRRNTEAFF | TGTGCCAGCAGCTTAGGGCGAAGGAACACTGAAGCTTTCTTT
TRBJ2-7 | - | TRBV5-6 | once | CASSIQLGQTTYEQYF | TGTGCCAGCAGTATCCAGCTTGGACAAACGACTTACGAGCAGTACTTC
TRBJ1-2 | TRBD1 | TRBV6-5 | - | CASSYQGGANYGYTF | TGTGCCAGCAGTTATCAGGGGGGAGCTAACTATGGCTACACCTTC
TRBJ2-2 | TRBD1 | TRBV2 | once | CASSPTPGQGPNTGELFF | TGTGCCAGCAGTCCCACTCCGGGACAGGGTCCGAACACCGGGGAGCTGTTTTTT
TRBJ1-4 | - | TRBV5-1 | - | CASSLDLNEKLFF | TGCGCCAGCAGCTTGGATCTAAATGAAAAACTGTTTTTT
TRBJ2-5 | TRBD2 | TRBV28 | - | CASSSAAGGRETQYF | TGTGCCAGCAGTTCCGCAGCGGGGGGCCGGGAGACCCAGTACTTC
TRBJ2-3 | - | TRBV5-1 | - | CASKRVGSAVDTQYF | TGCGCCAGCAAGAGGGTCGGATCGGCGGTGGATACGCAGTATTTT
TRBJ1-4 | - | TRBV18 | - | CASSPQGWNEKLFF | TGTGCCAGCTCACCACAGGGTTGGAATGAAAAACTGTTTTTT
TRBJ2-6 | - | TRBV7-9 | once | CASSLTEVGANVLTF | TGTGCCAGCAGCTTGACGGAGGTGGGGGCCAACGTCCTGACTTTC
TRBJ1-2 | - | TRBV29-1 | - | CSVADYGYTF | TGCAGCGTTGCAGACTATGGCTACACCTTC
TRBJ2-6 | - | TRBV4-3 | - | CASSQDQGQLISGANVLTF | TGCGCCAGCAGCCAAGATCAGGGGCAGCTAATCTCTGGGGCCAACGTCCTGACTTTC
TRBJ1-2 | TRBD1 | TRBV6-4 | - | CASSSGTGGYGYTF | TGTGCCAGCAGTTCCGGGACAGGGGGATATGGCTACACCTTC
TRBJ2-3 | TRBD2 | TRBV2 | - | CASTQELAEADTQYF | TGTGCCAGCACCCAGGAACTAGCGGAGGCGGATACGCAGTATTTT
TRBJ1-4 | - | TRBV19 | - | CASSRKGGAEKLFF | TGTGCCAGTAGTAGAAAAGGGGGAGCTGAAAAACTGTTTTTT
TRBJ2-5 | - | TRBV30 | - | CAWNRAGLGETQYF | TGTGCCTGGAATCGAGCAGGGTTGGGAGAGACCCAGTACTTC
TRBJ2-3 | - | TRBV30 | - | CAWSVYTPSTDTQYF | TGTGCCTGGAGTGTATACACCCCTAGCACAGATACGCAGTATTTT
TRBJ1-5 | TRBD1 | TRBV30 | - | CAWGGGGEKSNQPQHF | TGTGCCTGGGGAGGAGGGGGCGAAAAAAGCAATCAGCCCCAGCATTTT
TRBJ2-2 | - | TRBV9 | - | CASSVAWGLATGELFF | TGTGCCAGCAGCGTAGCATGGGGGCTTGCCACCGGGGAGCTGTTTTTT
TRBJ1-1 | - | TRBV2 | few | CASRLGGIPEAFF | TGTGCCAGCAGGTTAGGGGGGATACCTGAAGCTTTCTTT
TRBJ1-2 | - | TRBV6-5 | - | CASRPTGDYGYTF | TGTGCCAGCAGGCCTACAGGAGACTATGGCTACACCTTC
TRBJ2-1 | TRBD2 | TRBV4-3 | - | CASSRVAGEGDNEQFF | TGCGCCAGCAGCCGGGTAGCGGGAGAGGGCGACAATGAGCAGTTCTTC
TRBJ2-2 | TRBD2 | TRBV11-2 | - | CASSLDSGSTGELFF | TGTGCCAGCAGCTTAGATAGCGGGAGTACCGGGGAGCTGTTTTTT
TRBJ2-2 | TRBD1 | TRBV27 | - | CASRGEGQGIQIGTGELFF | TGTGCCAGCAGAGGGGAAGGACAGGGGATACAGATAGGCACCGGGGAGCTGTTTTTT
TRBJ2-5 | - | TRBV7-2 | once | CASSLGLGETQYF | TGTGCCAGCAGCCTCGGGTTGGGGGAGACCCAGTACTTC
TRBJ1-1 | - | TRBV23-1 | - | CASSLLPDTEGGERPEAFF | TGCGCCAGCAGTCTCTTACCGGACACAGAGGGAGGGGAGAGGCCCGAAGCTTTCTTT
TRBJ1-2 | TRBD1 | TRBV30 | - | CAWIPGGAWGYTF | TGTGCCTGGATCCCAGGGGGGGCGTGGGGCTACACCTTC
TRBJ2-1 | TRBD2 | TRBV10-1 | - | CASSESTDQFSGKGNEQFF | TGCGCCAGCAGTGAGTCTACCGATCAATTTAGCGGGAAGGGAAATGAGCAGTTCTTC
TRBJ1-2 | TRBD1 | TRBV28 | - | CASRGPTGLGSNYGYTF | TGTGCCAGCAGGGGACCGACAGGGTTGGGCTCTAACTATGGCTACACCTTC
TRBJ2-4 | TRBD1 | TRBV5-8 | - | CASSTNRGPLAKNIQYF | TGTGCCAGCAGCACTAACAGGGGTCCCTTAGCCAAAAACATTCAGTACTTC
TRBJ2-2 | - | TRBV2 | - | CASLTGGTGELFF | TGTGCCAGTCTTACTGGGGGGACCGGGGAGCTGTTTTTT
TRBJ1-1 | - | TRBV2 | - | CASSEARTLNTEAFF | TGTGCCAGCAGTGAGGCCCGGACACTGAACACTGAAGCTTTCTTT
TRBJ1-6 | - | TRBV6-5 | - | CASSDWSSYNSPLHF | TGTGCCAGCTCCGACTGGAGCTCCTATAATTCACCCCTCCACTTT
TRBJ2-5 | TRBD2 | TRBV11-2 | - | CASSLKAGLAGGRETQYF | TGTGCCAGCAGCTTAAAGGCGGGACTAGCGGGGGGTCGAGAGACCCAGTACTTC
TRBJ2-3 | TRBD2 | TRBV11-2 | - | CASSSVLSGRAGADTQYF | TGTGCCAGCAGCTCCGTTTTGTCTGGGAGGGCCGGCGCAGATACGCAGTATTTT
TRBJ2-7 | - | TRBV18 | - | CASSPRGGYEQYF | TGTGCCAGCTCACCACGCGGCGGCTACGAGCAGTACTTC
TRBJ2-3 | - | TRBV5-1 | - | CASSLPTLSTDTQYF | TGCGCCAGCAGCTTGCCGACGCTTAGCACAGATACGCAGTATTTT
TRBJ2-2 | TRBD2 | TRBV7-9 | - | CASSLEKIAGVLPGELFF | TGTGCCAGCAGCTTAGAAAAGATAGCGGGAGTTCTCCCCGGGGAGCTGTTTTTT
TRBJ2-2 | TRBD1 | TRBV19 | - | CASGDRGQTGELFF | TGTGCCAGTGGGGACAGGGGACAGACCGGGGAGCTGTTTTTT
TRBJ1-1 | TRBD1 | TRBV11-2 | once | CASKAGTANTEAFF | TGTGCCAGCAAGGCCGGGACAGCGAACACTGAAGCTTTCTTT
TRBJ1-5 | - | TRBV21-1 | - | CASRIKKKGIYQPQHF | TGTGCCAGCAGAATAAAGAAAAAGGGGATTTATCAGCCCCAGCATTTT
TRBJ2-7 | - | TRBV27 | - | CASSYKRGGSTYEQYF | TGTGCCAGCAGTTACAAGAGGGGGGGCTCTACCTACGAGCAGTACTTC
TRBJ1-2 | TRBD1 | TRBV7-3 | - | CASSRGQGEGGYTF | TGTGCCAGCAGCCGGGGACAGGGGGAGGGCGGCTACACCTTC
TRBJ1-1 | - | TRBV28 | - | CASREGGFTEAFF | TGTGCCAGCAGAGAAGGGGGGTTTACTGAAGCTTTCTTT
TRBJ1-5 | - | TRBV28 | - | CASSRGPQPQHF | TGTGCCAGCAGCAGGGGTCCCCAGCCCCAGCATTTT
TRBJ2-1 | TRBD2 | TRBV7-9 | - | CASSVPSGGRYNEQFF | TGTGCCAGCAGCGTTCCTAGCGGGGGGCGCTACAATGAGCAGTTCTTC
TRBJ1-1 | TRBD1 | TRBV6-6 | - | CASRLQGIGGTEAFF | TGTGCCAGCAGACTACAGGGGATAGGAGGCACTGAAGCTTTCTTT
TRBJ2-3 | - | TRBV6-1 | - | CASSVHTDTQYF | TGTGCCAGCAGTGTACACACAGATACGCAGTATTTT
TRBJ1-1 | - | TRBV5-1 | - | CASSLAEAQTNTEAFF | TGCGCCAGCAGCTTGGCCGAGGCTCAGACGAACACTGAAGCTTTCTTT
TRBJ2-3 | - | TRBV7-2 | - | CASSRGLGTDTQYF | TGTGCCAGTTCGAGGGGATTGGGCACAGATACGCAGTATTTT
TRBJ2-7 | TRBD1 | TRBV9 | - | CASSVATTGSSYEQYF | TGTGCCAGCAGCGTAGCTACGACAGGGTCCTCCTACGAGCAGTACTTC